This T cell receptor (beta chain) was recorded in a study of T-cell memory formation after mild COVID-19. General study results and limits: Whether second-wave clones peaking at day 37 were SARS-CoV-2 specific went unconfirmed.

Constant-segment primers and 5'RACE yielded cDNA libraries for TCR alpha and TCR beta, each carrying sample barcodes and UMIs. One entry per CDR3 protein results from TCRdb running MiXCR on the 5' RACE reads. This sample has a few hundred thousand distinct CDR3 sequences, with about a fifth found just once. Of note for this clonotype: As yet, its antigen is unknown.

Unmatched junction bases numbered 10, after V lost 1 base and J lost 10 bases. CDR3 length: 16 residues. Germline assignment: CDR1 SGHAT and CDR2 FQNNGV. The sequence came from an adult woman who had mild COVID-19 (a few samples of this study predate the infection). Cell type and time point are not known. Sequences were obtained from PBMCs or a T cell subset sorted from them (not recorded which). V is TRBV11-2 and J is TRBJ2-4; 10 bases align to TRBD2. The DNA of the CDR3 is TGTGCCAGCAGCTTAGGAACTAGCGGGGAACCAGGGATTCAGTACTTC. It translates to CASSLGTSGEPGIQYF.